In its sample, the clone carrying this T cell receptor (beta chain) was seen once. Its target is unknown. These data originate in a study of T cell responses to AZD1222 COVID-19 vaccine. Study outcomes and limitations: All repertoire sampling was performed exclusively after the peak T cell response. White British people made up most donors, females outnumbered males, and clonal diversity was possibly underestimated.

The CDR3 is 13 amino acids. CDR1 is SGHTA and CDR2 is FQGNSA in the germline V gene. Between the trimmed V and J ends, which lost 5 bases and 8 bases, there was a span of 12 bases. Using immunoSEQ multiplex PCR, the repertoire was profiled, and TCRdb retains in-frame clones only, with some absent. Among 190,000 or so clones, 80% to 95% were seen once, and the ten largest hold around 3.6%. The chain couples TRBV7-2 to TRBJ1-4, with a tentative D call TRBD1 (6 bases). This specimen was peripheral blood, taken 28 days after the second AZD1222 dose. This clonotype was obtained from an adult who received the AZD1222 COVID-19 vaccine. CDR3 loop: CASSNRVGEKLFF. The DNA of the CDR3 is TGTGCCAGCAGCAACAGGGTAGGCGAAAAACTGTTTTTT.